A selection of T cell receptor beta chains follows, all from one sample in a study of CD8 T cells in Susac syndrome. TCRdb re-analysed the immunoSEQ multiplex PCR reads in MiXCR, keeping a single row per CDR3 protein. Of 180,000 or so distinct CDR3 sequences listed, about 95% are singletons. Sample: CD4+ T cells from PBMCs. The receptors here all came from a human donor in good health. The conserved cysteine and the conserved F or W are not part of the CDR3 here. Clone size is not always given. Where it is, it says once, few, many or a class for expanded clones.

TRBV20-1	TRBJ2-6	-	SAGSSTLGANVLT
TRBV6-5	TRBJ1-1	-	ASTSLGDTEAF
TRBV29-1	TRBJ2-7	-	SVGRDIGYEQY
TRBV30	TRBJ2-1	few	AWRKTSGNEQF
TRBV29-1	TRBJ2-4	-	SVAGQVGNIQY
TRBV6-6	TRBJ2-7	-	ASRPSRDSSTYEQY
TRBV5-1	TRBJ2-7	-	ASSQRTGPVTPRSYEQY
TRBV4-3	TRBJ2-2	-	ASSQPPSGRIIGELF
TRBV7-2	TRBJ1-5	once	ASSLSSFLGYQPQH
TRBV29-1	TRBJ2-7	-	SGIEGNSYEQY
TRBV2	TRBJ2-1	-	ASSEATAYNEQF
TRBV24-1	TRBJ2-1	-	ATRARNNEQF
TRBV29-1	TRBJ2-5	-	SAAGQETQY
TRBV20-1	TRBJ2-1	-	SAPSSGRAYNEQF
TRBV21-1	TRBJ1-2	-	ASSKDYSIYGYT
TRBV12-3/TRBV12-4	TRBJ1-5	-	ASSFSFPSNQPQH
TRBV6-5	TRBJ1-4	-	ASSYVAGREKLF
TRBV3-1	TRBJ2-1	-	ASSLRDKGYNEQF
TRBV9	TRBJ2-1	-	ASSVVDSGTPNEQF
TRBV5-1	TRBJ2-7	-	ASSLGPLGVGYEQY
TRBV6-2/TRBV6-3	TRBJ2-2	-	ASNLSGTGELF